These 8 T cell receptor beta chains originate from one sample sequenced in a study of blood T cell repertoires in COVID-19. Produced via immunoSEQ multiplex PCR; TCRdb's table is partial and in-frame only. The data show around 620,000 clones, with 80% to 90% seen just once and roughly 0.25% held by the top ten. The sample consisted of peripheral blood. The receptors stem from a woman aged 18 to 35 with acute or convalescent COVID-19.

This chain uses TRBV4-3 with TRBJ2-1; no clear D gene. The CDR3 consists of 16 residues. CDR1 LGHNA and CDR2 YSLEER come from the germline V gene. Trimming took 0 bases from V and 3 from J, leaving 12 bases between them. For the CDR3, the DNA is TGCGCCAGCAGCCAAGACGGTCTAGAAGGCTACAATGAGCAGTTCTTC. Translation gives CASSQDGLEGYNEQFF.

The rearrangement joins TRBV14 to TRBJ1-1; unclear D gene. Looked up from germline, CDR1 is SGHDN and CDR2 is FVKESK. The length of the CDR3 is 14 residues. With 8 bases removed from V and 0 bases from J, the gap between germline ends came to 13 bases. The chain's CDR3 is CASRGGSLNTEAFF. The CDR3 bases are TGTGCCAGCCGTGGAGGGAGCTTGAACACTGAAGCTTTCTTT.

This chain links TRBV3-1 (or the pseudogene TRBV3-2) with TRBJ1-1; tentative D call: TRBD1 (5 bases). This CDR3 is built from 15 residues. Germline loops: CDR1 LGHDT, CDR2 YNNKEL (reference sequence). V was cut by 7 bases and J by 5 bases, with 20 bases left in between. The CDR3 sequence is CASNHLRAGRTEAFF. CDR3 nucleotide sequence: TGTGCCAGCAACCACCTGCGGGCAGGGAGGACTGAAGCTTTCTTT.

The sample holds a few counts of this clone. The V and J genes are TRBV24-1 and TRBJ1-3; no reliable D call. Germline V lookup: CDR1 KGHDR, CDR2 SFDVKD. V lost 1 base, J lost 4 bases, and 13 bases lay in between. CDR3 length equals 16 residues. CDR3 nucleotides: TGTGCCACCAGTGATTTCCATCAGGCGATCGGAAACACCATATATTTT. It codes for CATSDFHQAIGNTIYF.

The CDR3 DNA reads TGTGCCAGCAGTTACCCAAGACGGGTGTATGGCTACACCTTC. Protein sequence: CASSYPRRVYGYTF. This sequence joins TRBV6-8 and TRBJ1-2; D is unresolved. V gave up 2 bases and J gave up 5 bases, with 12 bases separating them. CDR3 length: 14 residues. The germline gives CDR1 MNHGY, CDR2 SAAAGT.

The chain couples TRBV9 to TRBJ1-2; no definite D call. This CDR3 contains 13 residues. Germline V gives CDR1 SGDLS, CDR2 YYNGEE. V gave up 2 bases and J gave up 4 bases, with 9 bases separating them. CDR3 nucleotides: TGTGCCAGCAGCGTGAGGGAAAGCTATGGCTACACCTTC. Translating it yields CASSVRESYGYTF.

The chain recombines TRBV12-3 or TRBV12-4 with TRBJ2-7; 10 bases align to TRBD1. V lost 7 bases and J lost 6; bases outside the gene matches: 6. The CDR3 covers 13 residues. The CDR3 sequence: CASNDRGRGEQYF. CDR3 bases: TGTGCCAGCAACGACAGGGGGCGAGGCGAGCAGTACTTC.

V is TRBV11-3 and J is TRBJ2-3; tentatively, D is TRBD1 (5 bases). Germline loops: CDR1 SGHNT, CDR2 YENEEA. The CDR3 extends over 14 amino acids. Trimming left V 0 bases short and J 5 bases short, with 9 bases between. CDR3 sequence reads: CASSLDRQGDTQYF. For the CDR3, the DNA is TGTGCCAGCAGCTTAGATCGCCAGGGAGATACGCAGTATTTT.